This is a list of T cell receptor beta chains from one sample in a study of shared clonotypes between healthy human individuals. Measured with immunoSEQ multiplex PCR; TCRdb has only the in-frame clones, and not every one. The sample consists of 2.3 million or so clones, approximately 93% of them appearing once. The sequencing input was naive CD4+ T cells from PBMCs. Receptor source: a young man in good health. Some clones in this sample may be carry-over from other donors' samples. Both conserved end residues are part of each CDR3. Fields, in order: J gene, D gene, clone size, V gene, CDR3 DNA, CDR3 protein. The D gene is left open where the match is weak. A row's size may be missing; if present it is once, few, many or a size class.

TRBJ1-1 . . TRBV28 TGTGCCAGCAGTTTACCGGGAGTTGAAGCTTTCTTT CASSLPGVEAFF
TRBJ1-2 . once TRBV18 TGTGCCAGCTCGTCTACAGAACAATATGGCTACACCTTC CASSSTEQYGYTF
TRBJ1-1 . . TRBV18 TGTGCCAGCTCACCATCCCCGAGACGGGGGCCCCTAATGGCTGAAGCTTTCTTT CASSPSPRRGPLMAEAFF
TRBJ1-1 . . TRBV28 TGTGCCAGCAGCGCGCCCGGACGGAAGGCGAATGAAGCTTTCTTT CASSAPGRKANEAFF
TRBJ2-1 TRBD1 . TRBV29-1 TGCAGCGTTGAAGGGGTGGGGACAGGGGCCTACAATGAGCAGTTCTTC CSVEGVGTGAYNEQFF
TRBJ1-1 . . TRBV10-3 TGTGCCATCAGTGAGTCGGACGGGGGGGACACTGAAGCTTTCTTT CAISESDGGDTEAFF
TRBJ2-7 TRBD1 . TRBV5-1 TGCGCCAGCAGCTTGGGGCAGGGGGACGAGCAGTACTTC CASSLGQGDEQYF
TRBJ2-7 . . TRBV6-5 TGTGCCAGCAGCTCCACCCGACAGCCATGGGGTGAGCAGTACTTC CASSSTRQPWGEQYF
TRBJ2-7 TRBD2 . TRBV5-1 TGCGCCAGCAAAACTACTAGCGTCAGCTCCTACGAGCAGTACTTC CASKTTSVSSYEQYF
TRBJ1-5 . . TRBV5-1 TGCGCCAGCAGCCTGGGACGGGACGATCAGCCCCAGCATTTT CASSLGRDDQPQHF
TRBJ2-2 . . TRBV27 TGTGCCAGCAGTTTATCGGGCGGGCCTACCGGGGAGCTGTTTTTT CASSLSGGPTGELFF
TRBJ1-1 TRBD1 . TRBV9 TGTGCCAGCAGCGGACGCAGGGGGTTAACTGAAGCTTTCTTT CASSGRRGLTEAFF
TRBJ2-6 . . TRBV4-1 TGCGCCAGCAGCCCAACAGGGTCGGGGGCCAACGTCCTGACTTTC CASSPTGSGANVLTF
TRBJ2-7 TRBD2 . TRBV5-1 TGCGCCAGCAGCTTGGAACCTTTGGGAGGGAACGAGCAGTACTTC CASSLEPLGGNEQYF
TRBJ2-1 TRBD2 . TRBV11-2 TGTGCCAGCAGCTTAGTTTCGGGGGGGACCTACAATGAGCAGTTCTTC CASSLVSGGTYNEQFF